The T cell receptor beta chain under discussion was sequenced for a study of blood T cell repertoires in COVID-19. Trimming pared 1 base from V and 2 bases from J, leaving 10 bases between. Per germline, CDR1 LGHNA and CDR2 YNFKEQ. This CDR3 region has 15 residues. Individuals in the exposed group had encountered a COVID-19 case within 2 weeks preceding study entry. Sequencing was performed with immunoSEQ multiplex PCR; in TCRdb, only in-frame clones are kept and a portion is missing. The sample has some 320,000 clones; over 85% are singletons. Material for sequencing was PBMCs or T cells enriched from blood (not recorded which). The chain joins TRBV4-2 to TRBJ2-3; D possibly corresponds to TRBD2 (5 bases). The sequence derives from a woman aged 45-59 years who had been exposed to COVID-19. CDR3 loop: CASSQVDSDTDTQYF. The CDR3 nucleotides are TGTGCCAGCAGCCAAGTGGACTCCGACACAGATACGCAGTATTTT.